The clone carrying this T cell receptor (beta chain) was found once. CDR3 size: 14 residues. V lost 6 bases to trimming and J lost 2 bases; unmatched junction nucleotides: 3. Looked up from germline, CDR1 is LNHDA and CDR2 is SQIVND (reference sequence). The time point is: baseline pretreatment blood. The treatment is: 15 Gy SBRT to primary tumor, nephrectomy 4 weeks later. After SBRT, blood was collected at 2 and 4 weeks, plus baseline. These data come from a study of radiation and T cells in renal cell carcinoma. Here immunoSEQ multiplex PCR was the method, and the copy in TCRdb shows in-frame clones only, minus some. In the table there are 100,000 to 150,000 clones, approximately 80% of which are singletons.

This clonotype originated in a woman aged 60 to 75 with renal cell carcinoma. This rearrangement joins TRBV19 to TRBJ2-5, with 10 bases aligning to TRBD1. The sample consisted of blood, taken from a patient whose treatment included radiotherapy and nephrectomy. CDR3 amino acids: CASSRQGAQETQYF. In nucleotides, the CDR3 is TGTGCCAGTAGCCGACAGGGGGCTCAAGAGACCCAGTACTTC.